A single sample is the source of the 19 T cell receptor beta chains below, sequenced in a study of spatial heterogeneity in lung cancer. MiXCR, run by TCRdb on the 5' RACE reads, gives a single entry per CDR3 protein. The table lists about 92,000 distinct CDR3 sequences, 12% of them singletons, with under 50% in the top ten. Time point reported: sample taken at primary tumor resection. Researchers sequenced whole RNA taken from tumor, nontumor lung or frozen PBMC without sorting. Sequenced material: PBMCs, taken at surgery. These receptors originate from a male donor with early-stage non-small cell lung cancer.

Many counts were recorded for this clonotype. The chain uses TRBV6-2 or TRBV6-3 and TRBJ2-7; D is perhaps TRBD1 (6 bases). Germline lookup yields CDR1 MNHEY and CDR2 SVGEGT. The CDR3 is 17 amino acids. V was shortened by 7 bases and J by 2 bases, with 24 bases between the two germline ends. The CDR3 DNA sequence: TGTGCCAGCACCCCCAATCCGGGACAACGGACCACCTACGAGCAGTACTTC. It is translated as CASTPNPGQRTTYEQYF.

This sequence joins TRBV11-2 and TRBJ2-5; the D gene is possibly TRBD1 (7 bases). The length of the CDR3 is 15 residues. The germline V gene encodes CDR1 SGHAT and CDR2 FQNNGV. V was cut by 5 bases and J by 4 bases, with 17 bases left in between. CDR3: CASSPQGGQGETQYF. The CDR3 region has the DNA TGTGCCAGCAGCCCTCAGGGGGGCCAGGGAGAGACCCAGTACTTC.

The table lists this clonotype with a few counts. The CDR3 DNA follows: TGTGCCAGCGCCCCCGGGACTAGCGGGAGTGGGACGCAGTATTTT. Its translation: CASAPGTSGSGTQYF. The chain recombines TRBV7-2 with TRBJ2-3, with 14 bases fitting TRBD2. CDR1 and CDR2 (germline): SGHTA, FQGNSA. CDR3 size: 15 residues. J lost 9 bases, V lost 8 bases, and 10 bases had no gene match. Full variable domain (outside the CDR3, taken from reference TRBV7-2 and TRBJ2-3): GAGVSQSPSNKVTEKGKDVELRCDPISGHTALYWYRQSLGQGLEFLIYFQGNSAPDKSGLPSDRFSAERTGGSVSTLTIQRTQQEDSAVYLCASAPGTSGSGTQYFGPGTRLTVL.

The rearrangement links TRBV6-5 to TRBJ1-6; D is possibly TRBD1 (6 bases). The germline V gene encodes CDR1 MNHEY and CDR2 SVGAGI. V gave up 0 bases and J gave up 7 bases, with 13 bases separating them. CDR3 length: 16 amino acids. CDR3 DNA sequence: TGTGCCAGCAGTTACTCAGGCGGGGGCTGGAATTCACCCCTCCACTTT. The encoded protein is CASSYSGGGWNSPLHF.

This clonotype was detected ten times or more. The rearrangement joins TRBV9 to TRBJ2-7, with D tentatively TRBD1 (6 bases). The CDR3 extends over 13 amino acids. Trimming took 6 bases from V and 7 from J, leaving 17 bases between them. Germline V gives CDR1 SGDLS, CDR2 YYNGEE. CDR3 residues: CASNQVQGKEQYF. CDR3 DNA sequence: TGTGCCAGCAATCAGGTACAGGGAAAAGAGCAGTACTTC.

The V call is TRBV19, the J call TRBJ2-7; TRBD1 might be the D (6 bases). Per the germline V gene, CDR1 is LNHDA and CDR2 is SQIVND (reference sequence). The CDR3 consists of 15 residues. Trimming took 3 bases from V and 5 from J, leaving 17 bases between them. CDR3 bases: TGTGCCAGTAGTATCCAGGACAGTGGAACCCACGAGCAGTACTTC. Translation: CASSIQDSGTHEQYF.

V usage is TRBV12-3 or TRBV12-4 and J usage is TRBJ2-1; 13 bases are a match to TRBD2. The ends lost 8 bases at V and 6 bases at J; junction bases unmatched: 4. This CDR3 is built from 14 residues. The CDR3 sequence is CASAGLAGANEQFF. CDR3 nucleotides: TGTGCCAGCGCAGGACTAGCGGGAGCCAATGAGCAGTTCTTC.

The chain is built from TRBV18 and TRBJ1-5; no reliable D call. The ends were cut back, 3 bases at V and 4 bases at J, with 7 bases in the middle. The CDR3 spans 13 residues. The germline V gene has CDR1 KGHSH and CDR2 LQKENI. CDR3 sequence: CASSPGNNQPQHF. CDR3 bases: TGTGCCAGCTCACCGGGGAATAATCAGCCCCAGCATTTT.

The V gene is TRBV3-1, the J gene TRBJ2-3; no definite D call. Germline V gene sequence: CDR1 LGHDT, CDR2 YNNKEL (reference sequence). Trimming cost V 5 bases and J 8 bases, with 8 bases left between them. This CDR3 region has 11 residues. CDR3 sequence reads: CASSVQATQYF. As DNA, the CDR3 is TGTGCCAGCAGCGTCCAGGCTACGCAGTATTTT.

In this sample, this clonotype turned up a few times. The rearrangement uses TRBV3-1 and TRBJ1-5; TRBD1 is a possible D gene (5 bases). Per germline, CDR1 LGHDT and CDR2 YNNKEL (reference sequence). Deletions cut 0 bases from V and 5 bases from J, with 11 bases between. The CDR3 has 15 residues. The DNA for the CDR3 is TGTGCCAGCAGCCAAGAGGCAGGGAGGCATCAGCCCCAGCATTTT. This encodes CASSQEAGRHQPQHF.

This clonotype has a handful of counts. The CDR3: CASTSTGELFF. CDR3 bases: TGTGCCAGCACGTCGACCGGGGAGCTGTTTTTT. The chain links TRBV7-8 to TRBJ2-2; D ambiguous. Germline assignment: CDR1 SGHVS and CDR2 FQNEAQ. This CDR3 is built from 11 residues. Between the trimmed V and J ends, which lost 7 bases and 5 bases, there was a span of 5 bases.

This clonotype was seen more than once but under ten times. CDR3 region: CSVVWAGDDTQYF. CDR3 sequence (DNA): TGCAGCGTTGTTTGGGCAGGGGACGATACGCAGTATTTT. This chain joins TRBV29-1 and TRBJ2-3; a possible D gene is TRBD1 (6 bases). The CDR3 consists of 13 residues. The V and J ends lost 4 bases and 6 bases respectively, with 14 bases between them. In germline, CDR1 is SQVTM, CDR2 ANQGSEA.

The chain has TRBV5-6 and TRBJ1-2; D uncertain. The CDR3 runs to 11 residues. Per the germline V gene, CDR1 is SGHDT and CDR2 is YYEEEE. The V end lost 3 bases, the J end lost 12 bases, and 12 bases lay between the germline ends. The CDR3 is CASSSGLRDTF. The CDR3 nucleotides read TGTGCCAGCAGCTCCGGCCTCCGGGACACCTTC.

The gene calls are TRBV29-1 and TRBJ2-7; D perhaps matches TRBD1 (5 bases). V dropped 4 bases and J dropped 5 bases, with 15 bases sitting between them. In germline, CDR1 is SQVTM, CDR2 ANQGSEA. CDR3 size: 13 residues. The CDR3 here is CSVAAGNVHEQYF. The CDR3 DNA reads TGCAGCGTTGCGGCAGGGAATGTACACGAGCAGTACTTC.

There are a few counts of this clonotype. The chain combines TRBV7-9 with TRBJ2-1; 7 positions agree with TRBD2. The CDR3 contains 14 residues. Germline V gene sequence: CDR1 SEHNR, CDR2 FQNEAQ (reference sequence). Trimming removed 9 bases from V and 1 base from J; junction bases left unmatched: 6. The CDR3 protein is CASSGGPSYNEQFF. The CDR3 DNA reads TGTGCCAGTTCGGGAGGCCCTTCCTACAATGAGCAGTTCTTC.

This chain uses TRBV7-9 with TRBJ2-3; 8 bases map to TRBD1. After removal of 6 bases from V and 0 bases from J, the junction contained 5 bases not matched to a gene. Germline V gene data show CDR1 as SEHNR and CDR2 as FQNEAQ (reference sequence). The CDR3 consists of 15 residues. In DNA form, the CDR3 reads TGTGCCAGCAGTCCAGGGGGCGCGAGCACAGATACGCAGTATTTT. Its protein is CASSPGGASTDTQYF. Using reference TRBV7-9 and TRBJ2-3 for the parts outside the CDR3, the full variable domain is DTGVSQNPRHKITKRGQNVTFRCDPISEHNRLYWYRQTLGQGPEFLTYFQNEAQLEKSRLLSDRFSAERPKGSFSTLEIQRTEQGDSAMYLCASSPGGASTDTQYFGPGTRLTVL.

This clonotype came up many times. The chain carries TRBV7-3 and TRBJ1-6, with D possibly being TRBD1 (5 bases). CDR3 length: 14 amino acids. V lost 0 bases and J lost 10, with 10 bases in between. Per the germline V gene, CDR1 is SGHTA and CDR2 is FQGTGA. CDR3 region: CASSLTDRGSPLHF. CDR3 coding DNA: TGTGCCAGCAGCTTAACAGACAGAGGCTCACCCCTCCACTTT.

This clonotype was counted a few times. The genes are TRBV6-1 and TRBJ2-2; D gene uncertain. Per the germline V gene, CDR1 is MNHNS and CDR2 is SASEGT. The CDR3 is 14 residues long. Deletions cut 4 bases from V and 5 bases from J, with 11 bases between. The CDR3 loop is CASSARQKTGELFF. Here the CDR3 DNA reads TGTGCCAGCAGTGCTAGACAAAAAACCGGGGAGCTGTTTTTT.

Regarding this clonotype: An end of the junction differs from the germline gene, which may be a read error. The chain couples TRBV6-5 to TRBJ2-7; 12 nucleotides align to TRBD1. Germline CDR1 is MNHEY and CDR2 is SVGAGI. The length of the CDR3 is 14 residues. CDR3 nucleotides: TGTGCCAGCAGTTGGGGACAGGGGGCGTACGGGCAGTACTTC. Translated, it gives CASSWGQGAYGQYF.